A selection of T cell receptor beta chains follows, all from one sample in a study of blood T cell repertoires in COVID-19. Profiling relied on immunoSEQ multiplex PCR, and the TCRdb table lists in-frame clones only, not all of them. The data hold over 150,000 clones, with approximately 94% observed a single time. Sample: peripheral blood. The receptors come from a man aged 30 to 45 with COVID-19, enrolled during active disease. Each CDR3 is given with its conserved first and last residue. The order of the fields is V gene, clone size, D gene, J gene, CDR3 DNA, CDR3 protein. D genes are given only for firm matches. Size values are once, few and many counts, or a class for expanded clones, and some rows have none.

V: TRBV19
size: NA
D: NA
J: TRBJ2-5
DNA: TGTGCCAGTAGCCCCCACGTAGCAAGCGAGACCCAGTACTTC
CDR3: CASSPHVASETQYF

V: TRBV6-5
size: NA
D: TRBD2
J: TRBJ2-7
DNA: TGTGCCACCGGGACTAGCTTATTCAATCCCTACGAGCAGTACTTC
CDR3: CATGTSLFNPYEQYF

V: TRBV29-1
size: NA
D: TRBD1
J: TRBJ1-2
DNA: TGCAGCGTGGAAAGGGACAGGGATCGCTACACCTTC
CDR3: CSVERDRDRYTF

V: TRBV5-4
size: once
D: NA
J: TRBJ2-5
DNA: TGTGCCAGCAGCCATAAACCGACAGGCCAAGAGACCCAGTACTTC
CDR3: CASSHKPTGQETQYF

V: TRBV18
size: NA
D: NA
J: TRBJ2-7
DNA: TGTGCCAGCTCACCAGAACAGCAGCTCTCCTACGAGCAGTACTTC
CDR3: CASSPEQQLSYEQYF

V: TRBV6-5
size: few
D: NA
J: TRBJ1-1
DNA: TGTGCCAGCAGTCAGGGGAGCATGAACACTGAAGCTTTCTTT
CDR3: CASSQGSMNTEAFF

V: TRBV19
size: NA
D: TRBD1
J: TRBJ2-3
DNA: TGTGCCAGTAGTACGCCTACGGGACAGGGGACAGATACGCAGTATTTT
CDR3: CASSTPTGQGTDTQYF

V: TRBV9
size: NA
D: TRBD1
J: TRBJ1-3
DNA: TGTGCCAGCAGCCGAGGGGACAGCCTCGGTGGAAACACCATATATTTT
CDR3: CASSRGDSLGGNTIYF

V: TRBV4-2
size: NA
D: NA
J: TRBJ1-2
DNA: TGTGCCAGCAGCCAAGATCGCACAGTCTTGAATAACTATGGCTACACCTTC
CDR3: CASSQDRTVLNNYGYTF

V: TRBV3-1/TRBV3-2
size: NA
D: TRBD2
J: TRBJ2-7
DNA: TGTGCCAGCAGCCACGTCAGCGGGGGGGAACGCGAGCAGTACTTC
CDR3: CASSHVSGGEREQYF

V: TRBV6-5
size: NA
D: TRBD1
J: TRBJ2-2
DNA: TGTGCCAGCGGGGACAGTTTCACCGGGGAGCTGTTTTTT
CDR3: CASGDSFTGELFF

V: TRBV12-5
size: NA
D: TRBD2
J: TRBJ2-5
DNA: TGTGCTAGTGGTTTGTGGCGAGCGGGGCCAGAGACCCAGTACTTC
CDR3: CASGLWRAGPETQYF

V: TRBV9
size: NA
D: NA
J: TRBJ1-3
DNA: TGTGCCAGCAACCCACGGGGGTCTGGAAACACCATATATTTT
CDR3: CASNPRGSGNTIYF

V: TRBV5-1
size: NA
D: TRBD1
J: TRBJ2-7
DNA: TGCGCCAGCAGCTTGCGGGACAGGGGTCCCTACGAGCAGTACTTC
CDR3: CASSLRDRGPYEQYF

V: TRBV2
size: once
D: NA
J: TRBJ1-5
DNA: TGTGCCAGCAGTGACCGGGGGAGGGGTCAGCCCCAGCATTTT
CDR3: CASSDRGRGQPQHF

V: TRBV21-1
size: NA
D: NA
J: TRBJ2-7
DNA: TGTGCCAGCAGCATCGGGGCAGGGGGCTTCTACGAGCAGTACTTC
CDR3: CASSIGAGGFYEQYF

V: TRBV5-1
size: NA
D: NA
J: TRBJ2-4
DNA: TGCGCCAGCAGCTTCCAGGGGATGGGGGCCAAAAACATTCAGTACTTC
CDR3: CASSFQGMGAKNIQYF

V: TRBV29-1
size: NA
D: NA
J: TRBJ1-2
DNA: TGCAGCGAGAGACAGGCCAGCTATGGCTACACCTTC
CDR3: CSERQASYGYTF

V: TRBV7-2
size: NA
D: TRBD1
J: TRBJ2-2
DNA: TGTGCCAGCAGCTTTAGGGACAGGGAGACCGGGGAGCTGTTTTTT
CDR3: CASSFRDRETGELFF

V: TRBV5-5
size: NA
D: TRBD2
J: TRBJ2-2
DNA: TGTGCCAGCAGCCAGCGACTAGCGGGGGGCGCAAACACCGGGGAGCTGTTTTTT
CDR3: CASSQRLAGGANTGELFF

V: TRBV27
size: few
D: NA
J: TRBJ1-2
DNA: TGTGCCAGCAGTGCCCGGGGGGCGCTTGGCTACACCTTC
CDR3: CASSARGALGYTF

V: TRBV6-2/TRBV6-3
size: once
D: NA
J: TRBJ1-2
DNA: TGTGCCAGCAGCCAAATTAGGGGGAATGGCTACACCTTC
CDR3: CASSQIRGNGYTF